The rows below give T cell receptor beta chains drawn from one sample of a study of PD-L1 blockade in urothelial cancer. The assay was immunoSEQ multiplex PCR, and TCRdb's table has in-frame clones only and misses some. The sample consists of 95,000 to 100,000 clones, about nine tenths of them appearing once. The source was PBMCs, collected around atezolizumab (anti-PD-L1) treatment. The receptors come from a man in his sixties with urothelial cancer. Both conserved end residues are part of each CDR3. A D gene is named only where the DNA matches it firmly. Some rows have no size entry. The others give once, few or many, or a class for an expanded clone.

CASSSLRGTGNTEAFF TGTGCCAGCAGTTCCCTTCGCGGGACAGGGAACACTGAAGCTTTCTTT 16 TRBV6-5 NA TRBD1 TRBJ1-1
CASSAIAGYSTDTQYF TGTGCCAGCTCAGCTATAGCCGGGTATAGCACAGATACGCAGTATTTT 16 TRBV18 NA NA TRBJ2-3
CARERAGGPKTQYF TGTGCCCGAGAGAGGGCGGGGGGGCCCAAGACCCAGTACTTC 14 TRBV28 NA TRBD2 TRBJ2-5
CASKAGNGDEQYF TGTGCCAGTAAAGCAGGGAACGGCGACGAGCAGTACTTC 13 TRBV19 NA NA TRBJ2-7
CSVEAQGAYEQYF TGCAGCGTTGAAGCACAGGGGGCCTACGAGCAGTACTTC 13 TRBV29-1 NA TRBD1 TRBJ2-7
CASSRLGGDNEQFF TGCGCCAGCAGCCGCCTCGGGGGGGACAATGAGCAGTTCTTC 14 TRBV4-1 NA TRBD2 TRBJ2-1
CASSTRVNQPQHF TGTGCCAGCAGCACTCGGGTCAATCAGCCCCAGCATTTT 13 TRBV5-6 NA NA TRBJ1-5
CASSPGWNTEAFF TGCGCCAGCAGCCCGGGGTGGAACACTGAAGCTTTCTTT 13 TRBV5-1 NA NA TRBJ1-1
CASSIGQTNTEAFF TGTGCCAGTAGTATCGGACAGACGAACACTGAAGCTTTCTTT 14 TRBV19 NA NA TRBJ1-1
CASGGSRSYEQYF TGTGCCAGCGGGGGGTCCCGCTCCTACGAGCAGTACTTC 13 TRBV6-6 NA NA TRBJ2-7
CASSSRYRGRGNTIYF TGTGCCAGCAGCTCAAGATACAGGGGGCGAGGAAACACCATATATTTT 16 TRBV13 NA TRBD1 TRBJ1-3
CASSLLQRAGNTGELFF TGTGCCAGCAGCTTACTTCAGCGGGCCGGTAACACCGGGGAGCTGTTTTTT 17 TRBV7-9 NA NA TRBJ2-2
CATSLRQGTYEQYF TGTGCCACCAGCCTAAGACAGGGTACCTACGAGCAGTACTTC 14 TRBV15 NA TRBD1 TRBJ2-7
CASSPETGGGGYTF TGTGCCAGCAGCCCAGAAACAGGGGGGGGAGGCTACACCTTC 14 TRBV7-3 NA TRBD1 TRBJ1-2
CASSEPVTMNTEAFF TGTGCCAGCAGTGAACCGGTTACCATGAACACTGAAGCTTTCTTT 15 TRBV6-1 NA NA TRBJ1-1
CATSRPQGLVSYEQYF TGTGCCACCAGCAGACCCCAGGGACTAGTTTCCTACGAGCAGTACTTC 16 TRBV15 NA TRBD2 TRBJ2-7
CSVGQLTNTGELFF TGCAGCGTTGGTCAGTTAACGAACACCGGGGAGCTGTTTTTT 14 TRBV29-1 NA NA TRBJ2-2
CASSPTGGAETGELFF TGCGCCAGCAGCCCCACAGGGGGCGCTGAAACCGGGGAGCTGTTTTTT 16 TRBV5-1 NA TRBD1 TRBJ2-2
CASSWQGDQPQHF TGCGCCAGCAGCTGGCAGGGGGATCAGCCCCAGCATTTT 13 TRBV4-1 NA TRBD1 TRBJ1-5
CASGPGQGITEAFF TGTGCTAGTGGCCCGGGACAGGGAATCACTGAAGCTTTCTTT 14 TRBV12-5 once TRBD1 TRBJ1-1
CASSSLAGAGGYEQYF TGTGCCAGCAGTTCTCTAGCGGGAGCAGGGGGTTACGAGCAGTACTTC 16 TRBV6-5 few TRBD2 TRBJ2-7
CSGGLLSETQYF TGCAGCGGAGGGCTTTTATCAGAGACCCAGTACTTC 12 TRBV29-1 NA NA TRBJ2-5
CASEPGQGAPEAFF TGTGCCAGCGAACCGGGACAGGGGGCACCTGAGGCTTTCTTT 14 TRBV19 NA TRBD1 TRBJ1-1
CASSLDIGQGEKLFF TGTGCCAGCAGCTTGGATATAGGACAGGGGGAAAAACTGTTTTTT 15 TRBV13 NA TRBD1 TRBJ1-4
CASSETGWPNEKLFF TGTGCCAGCAGTGAGACAGGGTGGCCAAATGAAAAACTGTTTTTT 15 TRBV27 NA TRBD1 TRBJ1-4
CASSPPLAGSTDTQYF TGTGCCAGCTCACCCCCCCTAGCGGGGAGCACAGATACGCAGTATTTT 16 TRBV18 NA TRBD2 TRBJ2-3
CASSSAGANTGELFF TGTGCCAGTAGTTCGGCCGGAGCGAACACCGGGGAGCTGTTTTTT 15 TRBV19 NA NA TRBJ2-2
CASSRSGGDTQYF TGTGCCAGCAGCCGTAGCGGGGGGGATACGCAGTATTTT 13 TRBV7-3 NA TRBD2 TRBJ2-3
CASSECGSGRVEYNEQFF TGCGCCAGCAGTGAGTGCGGTAGCGGACGCGTTGAGTACAATGAGCAGTTCTTC 18 TRBV10-1 NA NA TRBJ2-1
CASSDKASGSYEQYF TGCGCCAGCAGTGATAAGGCTAGCGGCTCCTACGAGCAGTACTTC 15 TRBV5-1 NA TRBD2 TRBJ2-7
CASSRTGGSEAFF TGTGCCAGCAGCCGGACAGGGGGTAGTGAAGCTTTCTTT 13 TRBV9 NA TRBD1 TRBJ1-1
CASSHQRGGETQYF TGTGCCAGTAGCCACCAGAGAGGGGGAGAGACCCAGTACTTC 14 TRBV19 few NA TRBJ2-5
CASSPRGGNTIYF TGTGCCAGCAGCCCCCGAGGGGGAAACACCATATATTTT 13 TRBV11-2 NA NA TRBJ1-3
CASSLDRGGPGTQYF TGTGCCAGCAGCTTGGACAGGGGTGGACCAGGGACCCAGTACTTC 15 TRBV6-1 NA TRBD1 TRBJ2-5
CASSLDRGPGEQYF TGCGCCAGCAGCTTGGACAGGGGGCCGGGCGAGCAGTACTTC 14 TRBV5-1 NA TRBD1 TRBJ2-7
CASSLAGQLHNEQFF TGTGCCAGCAGCTTAGCAGGACAGTTACACAATGAGCAGTTCTTC 15 TRBV7-2 once NA TRBJ2-1
CASSIGQNEKLFF TGTGCCAGCAGCATTGGACAGAATGAAAAACTGTTTTTT 13 TRBV11-3 NA NA TRBJ1-4
CASSLGAGHEKLFF TGTGCCAGCAGCTTGGGGGCTGGCCATGAAAAACTGTTTTTT 14 TRBV5-6 NA NA TRBJ1-4
CSGMTGTNTEAFF TGCAGCGGGATGACAGGGACGAACACTGAAGCTTTCTTT 13 TRBV29-1 NA TRBD1 TRBJ1-1
CASSLDCGGNTIYF TGTGCCAGCAGCTTAGATTGCGGCGGAAACACCATATATTTT 14 TRBV11-3 NA NA TRBJ1-3
CASSVVPGSFTGELFF TGTGCCAGCAGCGTAGTTCCTGGCTCCTTCACCGGGGAGCTGTTTTTT 16 TRBV9 NA NA TRBJ2-2
CTSRSIAGGLRAKNIQYF TGCACCAGCCGAAGCATAGCGGGGGGGCTTCGAGCCAAAAACATTCAGTACTTC 18 TRBV1 NA NA TRBJ2-4
CASSGDGGPSTDTQYF TGTGCCAGCAGTGGGGACGGGGGGCCCAGCACAGATACGCAGTATTTT 16 TRBV2 NA NA TRBJ2-3
CASGTSVQETQYF TGCGCCAGCGGGACTAGCGTCCAAGAGACCCAGTACTTC 13 TRBV10-2 NA TRBD2 TRBJ2-5
CASSSGFGAGETQYF TGTGCCAGCAGCTCCGGATTCGGAGCGGGAGAGACCCAGTACTTC 15 TRBV7-2 NA NA TRBJ2-5
CASSSPQGLRNSPLHF TGTGCCAGCAGTTCCCCACAGGGTTTACGTAATTCACCCCTCCACTTT 16 TRBV28 NA NA TRBJ1-6
CASSEAGATDTQYF TGCGCCAGCAGTGAGGCAGGGGCCACAGATACGCAGTATTTT 14 TRBV10-1 NA NA TRBJ2-3
CATSRDRGNYNEQFF TGTGCCACCAGCAGAGACAGGGGAAACTACAATGAGCAGTTCTTC 15 TRBV15 NA NA TRBJ2-1
CASSFGQGRGETQYF TGTGCCAGCAGCTTTGGTCAGGGGCGAGGAGAGACCCAGTACTTC 15 TRBV5-6 NA NA TRBJ2-5